This is a list of T cell receptor beta chains from one sample in a study of blood T cell repertoires in COVID-19. Sequencing was performed with immunoSEQ multiplex PCR; in TCRdb, only in-frame clones are kept and a portion is missing. This table has approximately 330,000 clones, about nine tenths appearing once. Sequenced material: peripheral blood. The receptor set was obtained from a man younger than 40 with COVID-19, enrolled during active disease. Each CDR3 is given with its conserved first and last residue. A D gene is named only where the DNA matches it firmly. Not all rows give a size; the values are once, few, many and, for expanded clones, a class.

size,J,V,D,CDR3,DNA
.,TRBJ1-2,TRBV5-4,.,CASSSLTGLGEDYGYTF,TGTGCCAGCAGCTCGCTTACAGGGTTAGGGGAAGACTATGGCTACACCTTC
.,TRBJ2-1,TRBV2,TRBD2,CATGTSGSYNEQFF,TGTGCCACCGGGACTAGCGGTTCCTACAATGAGCAGTTCTTC
.,TRBJ1-1,TRBV19,.,CASSWGGSGTEAFF,TGTGCCAGTAGTTGGGGGGGATCGGGAACTGAAGCTTTCTTT
.,TRBJ1-5,TRBV5-4,.,CASSLAGSNQPQHF,TGTGCCAGCAGCTTGGCGGGGAGCAATCAGCCCCAGCATTTT
.,TRBJ2-1,TRBV30,TRBD2,CAWSVTHLAGTYNEQFF,TGTGCCTGGAGTGTGACCCATCTAGCGGGAACCTACAATGAGCAGTTCTTC
.,TRBJ2-2,TRBV2,.,CASSEGGAANTGELFF,TGTGCCAGCAGTGAAGGGGGAGCAGCGAACACCGGGGAGCTGTTTTTT
once,TRBJ1-1,TRBV11-2,TRBD1,CASSLGTRDRVGTEAFF,TGTGCCAGCAGCTTAGGCACTCGGGACAGGGTGGGCACTGAAGCTTTCTTT
.,TRBJ2-5,TRBV3-1/TRBV3-2,.,CASSQGSIGQETQYF,TGTGCCAGCAGCCAAGGTTCTATCGGGCAAGAGACCCAGTACTTC
.,TRBJ2-5,TRBV4-3,TRBD2,CASSPGLAGGGSETQYF,TGCGCCAGCAGCCCCGGACTAGCGGGAGGTGGGTCAGAGACCCAGTACTTC
.,TRBJ1-2,TRBV6-5,.,CASRKDSSNYGYTF,TGTGCCAGCAGAAAGGACAGCTCTAACTATGGCTACACCTTC
.,TRBJ2-3,TRBV7-2,TRBD2,CASSLVTSGGGGTQYF,TGTGCCAGCAGCTTAGTTACTAGCGGGGGGGGAGGGACGCAGTATTTT
.,TRBJ2-2,TRBV30,.,CAWSVLFFRTANTGELFF,TGTGCCTGGAGTGTACTCTTTTTCAGGACAGCGAACACCGGGGAGCTGTTTTTT
.,TRBJ1-4,TRBV4-1,.,CASSQDRHRGLFF,TGCGCCAGCAGCCAAGACAGGCACCGGGGACTGTTTTTT
.,TRBJ1-6,TRBV15,TRBD1,CATSRDGGTGAWSPLHF,TGTGCCACCAGCAGAGATGGAGGGACAGGGGCTTGGTCACCCCTCCACTTT
.,TRBJ1-2,TRBV2,TRBD1,CASSRGQVNIYGYTF,TGTGCCAGCAGCCGAGGACAGGTGAATATCTATGGCTACACCTTC
.,TRBJ2-7,TRBV19,.,CASSMQGTYEQYF,TGTGCCAGTAGTATGCAGGGGACCTACGAGCAGTACTTC
few,TRBJ1-5,TRBV28,.,CASSYTQGNNQPQHF,TGTGCCAGCAGTTACACCCAGGGTAACAATCAGCCCCAGCATTTT
.,TRBJ1-1,TRBV7-9,.,CASSLGTTEAFF,TGTGCCAGCAGCTTAGGGACAACCGAAGCTTTCTTT
.,TRBJ1-2,TRBV9,TRBD1,CASSVAVAGGGYTF,TGTGCCAGCAGCGTAGCTGTGGCAGGGGGTGGCTACACCTTC
.,TRBJ2-7,TRBV19,.,CASSIAAGETYEQYF,TGTGCCAGTAGTATTGCGGCAGGGGAGACGTACGAGCAGTACTTC
.,TRBJ2-7,TRBV9,TRBD1,CASSSGTGGYEQYF,TGTGCCAGCAGCTCCGGGACAGGGGGATACGAGCAGTACTTC
.,TRBJ2-7,TRBV7-6,TRBD2,CASSLGTSRAYEQYF,TGTGCCAGCAGCTTAGGGACTAGTCGAGCCTACGAGCAGTACTTC
.,TRBJ2-7,TRBV28,TRBD2,CASSLYQRGNLYEQYF,TGTGCCAGCAGTTTATACCAGCGGGGGAATCTCTACGAGCAGTACTTC
.,TRBJ2-3,TRBV30,.,CAWSVPAVDTQYF,TGTGCCTGGAGTGTCCCCGCGGTAGATACGCAGTATTTT
few,TRBJ2-1,TRBV30,TRBD1,CAGSLRQGGNEQFF,TGTGCCGGTTCCCTGAGACAGGGGGGCAATGAGCAGTTCTTC
.,TRBJ1-5,TRBV15,.,CATSREAGRGGQPQHF,TGTGCCACCAGCAGAGAGGCAGGGCGAGGGGGTCAGCCCCAGCATTTT
few,TRBJ2-1,TRBV2,TRBD2,CASSELDFSGSGEQFF,TGTGCCAGCAGTGAACTGGACTTTAGCGGGTCGGGTGAGCAGTTCTTC
.,TRBJ1-5,TRBV7-6,.,CASSLVGGGNQPQHF,TGTGCCAGCAGCTTAGTCGGAGGGGGCAATCAGCCCCAGCATTTT
.,TRBJ2-2,TRBV2,TRBD2,CASSDSLAGASGGELFF,TGTGCCAGCAGTGATTCACTAGCGGGAGCGTCGGGCGGGGAGCTGTTTTTT
.,TRBJ1-6,TRBV12-3/TRBV12-4,.,CASSFADSPLHF,TGTGCCAGCAGTTTTGCGGATTCACCCCTCCACTTT
.,TRBJ1-1,TRBV15,TRBD1,CATSRGTGVLNTEAFF,TGTGCCACCAGCAGAGGAACAGGGGTACTGAACACTGAAGCTTTCTTT
.,TRBJ2-3,TRBV19,TRBD2,CATLNPSGGTQYF,TGTGCCACCCTAAACCCTAGCGGGGGGACGCAGTATTTT
.,TRBJ2-2,TRBV7-9,.,CASSLVQGSGELFF,TGTGCCAGCAGCTTAGTACAGGGCTCCGGGGAGCTGTTTTTT
once,TRBJ1-5,TRBV18,.,CASSPSTVLNQPQHF,TGTGCCAGCTCACCCTCGACAGTCCTCAATCAGCCCCAGCATTTT
.,TRBJ2-5,TRBV7-7,TRBD2,CASSPLLAGEPQETQYF,TGTGCCAGCAGCCCCCTACTAGCGGGGGAACCGCAAGAGACCCAGTACTTC
.,TRBJ2-2,TRBV2,.,CASQGGGLSNTGELFF,TGTGCCAGTCAAGGGGGGGGTCTCTCGAACACCGGGGAGCTGTTTTTT
.,TRBJ2-3,TRBV19,TRBD1,CASSIPGTGVVGTQYF,TGTGCCAGTAGTATCCCCGGGACAGGGGTTGTAGGTACGCAGTATTTT
.,TRBJ2-5,TRBV9,TRBD2,CASSVEPSGVQETQYF,TGTGCCAGCAGCGTAGAACCCAGCGGGGTCCAAGAGACCCAGTACTTC
once,TRBJ2-7,TRBV28,.,CASSLRTPVEQYF,TGTGCCAGCAGCCTCCGTACTCCCGTGGAGCAGTACTTC
.,TRBJ2-7,TRBV7-2,TRBD1,CASSLSSLRGPSYEQYF,TGTGCCAGCAGCTTATCTAGTCTGAGGGGGCCCTCCTACGAGCAGTACTTC
.,TRBJ2-7,TRBV29-1,TRBD1,CSVEGTPGQGDYEQYF,TGCAGCGTTGAAGGTACGCCGGGACAGGGGGACTACGAGCAGTACTTC
.,TRBJ2-7,TRBV4-3,.,CASSQVAGAYYEQYF,TGCGCCAGCAGCCAAGTCGCGGGGGCCTACTACGAGCAGTACTTC
.,TRBJ1-1,TRBV2,TRBD1,CASSEKGAVTEAFF,TGTGCCAGCAGTGAAAAGGGGGCGGTCACTGAAGCTTTCTTT
once,TRBJ1-5,TRBV19,.,CASTVGTFGSNQPQHF,TGTGCCAGTACCGTGGGGACATTCGGGAGCAATCAGCCCCAGCATTTT
.,TRBJ2-3,TRBV7-8,TRBD1,CASTLTGTGGLDTQYF,TGTGCCAGCACCCTTACCGGGACAGGGGGCCTAGATACGCAGTATTTT
once,TRBJ2-7,TRBV28,TRBD2,CASSHIAGRDSYEQYF,TGTGCCAGCAGCCATATAGCGGGAAGGGACTCCTACGAGCAGTACTTC
few,TRBJ2-7,TRBV18,TRBD1,CASSRDRGEQYF,TGTGCCAGCTCACGGGACAGGGGCGAGCAGTACTTC
.,TRBJ2-1,TRBV24-1,TRBD2,CATSDFRGEKGEQFF,TGTGCCACCAGTGATTTTCGGGGGGAAAAGGGTGAGCAGTTCTTC
once,TRBJ2-7,TRBV5-6,TRBD1,CASSPENRGQVEQYF,TGTGCCAGCAGCCCGGAGAACAGGGGGCAAGTCGAGCAGTACTTC
.,TRBJ1-5,TRBV18,TRBD1,CASSRTGGNQPQHF,TGTGCCAGCTCACGTACAGGGGGCAATCAGCCCCAGCATTTT
.,TRBJ2-4,TRBV6-2/TRBV6-3,.,CASSYGWQGLDIQYF,TGTGCCAGCAGTTACGGTTGGCAGGGGTTGGACATTCAGTACTTC